The 22 T cell receptor beta chains below come from one sample, sequenced in a study of vaccination and CD4 T cells after COVID-19. No antigens are known for them. The treatment: roughly 11-day PBMC culture with coronavirus spike peptide pools or control peptides (ViraFEST assay). The Oncomine TCR Beta short-read assay was applied to DNA of cultured CD4+ T cells. TCRdb re-called the PCR reads through MiXCR, storing one row per CDR3 protein. Of more than 10,000 distinct CDR3 sequences listed, around 50% are singletons. The input for sequencing was cultured CD4+ T cells from blood, taken after SARS-CoV-2 vaccination. All receptors derive from a human donor with COVID-19.

This chain uses TRBV27 with TRBJ2-7; D not resolved. The CDR3 is 15 residues long. The ends were cut back, 3 bases at V and 1 base at J, with 13 bases in the middle. In germline, CDR1 is MNHEY, CDR2 SMNVEV (reference sequence). The CDR3 loop reads CASSLGPIGSYEQYF. CDR3 bases: TGTGCCAGCAGTTTGGGTCCCATCGGATCCTACGAGCAGTACTTC.

The chain couples TRBV11-2 to TRBJ2-7; 7 bases agree with TRBD1. The CDR3 consists of 12 residues. Losses at the gene ends were 5 bases for V and 6 bases for J; bases not matched to a gene: 4. CDR1 is SGHAT, CDR2 FQNNGV, per germline. The CDR3 region has the DNA TGTGCCAGCAGCCCCAACAGGGGCGAGCAGTACTTC. Protein: CASSPNRGEQYF.

The CDR3 spells CASTNRRRVLYEQYF. DNA for the CDR3: TGCGCCAGCACCAACCGACGGCGGGTGCTCTACGAGCAGTACTTC. The gene calls are TRBV10-1 and TRBJ2-7; D may be TRBD2 (5 bases). Deletions cut 7 bases from V and 3 bases from J, with 19 bases between. Germline V lookup: CDR1 WNHNN, CDR2 SYGVQD (reference sequence). The CDR3 totals 15 residues.

This clonotype appeared a few times. The rearrangement links TRBV24-1 to TRBJ2-3; no definite D call. This CDR3 has 15 amino acids. Germline values: CDR1 KGHDR, CDR2 SFDVKD. Trimming removed 0 bases at V and 1 base at J, with 7 bases between. Here the CDR3 DNA reads TGTGCCACCAGTGATTTGGCCCAGGGCACAGATACGCAGTATTTT. Its translation is CATSDLAQGTDTQYF.

This chain uses TRBV7-9 with TRBJ2-3, with 12 bases that match TRBD2. With 4 bases clipped from V and 7 bases from J, the junction kept 3 bases outside the gene matches. This CDR3 has 14 amino acids. The germline V gene encodes CDR1 SEHNR and CDR2 FQNEAQ (reference sequence). The CDR3 DNA follows: TGTGCCAGCAGCTCGGGACTAGCGGGTTATACGCAGTATTTT. It encodes CASSSGLAGYTQYF.

The chain has TRBV2 and TRBJ1-5, with a tentative D call TRBD1 (5 bases). Between the trimmed V and J ends, which lost 4 bases and 2 bases, there was a span of 9 bases. Germline CDR1 reads SNHLY; CDR2 reads FYNNEI. The CDR3 sequence is 14 residues long. Written as DNA, the CDR3 is TGTGCCAGCAGTGGGGGGTGGGGCAATCAGCCCCAGCATTTT. Its translation is CASSGGWGNQPQHF.

This chain links TRBV7-2 with TRBJ1-5; 8 bases are shared with TRBD1. CDR3 length: 18 residues. J was trimmed by 0 bases and V by 0 bases; bases with no gene match: 7. Germline V gene data show CDR1 as SGHTA and CDR2 as FQGNSA. The CDR3 region has the DNA TGTGCCAGCAGCTTAGCGTTCGCAGGGGGCCATAGCAATCAGCCCCAGCATTTT. It specifies CASSLAFAGGHSNQPQHF.

The table lists this clonotype with a few counts. This rearrangement joins TRBV28 to TRBJ1-1; tentative D call: TRBD1 (6 bases). This CDR3 is built from 12 residues. V lost 6 bases and J lost 9, with 14 bases in between. The germline CDR1 and CDR2 sequences are MDHEN and SYDVKM. As DNA, the CDR3 is TGTGCCAGCAGCCTAACAGGGCTCCAAGCTTTCTTT. Translated, it gives CASSLTGLQAFF.

By sample share, this clonotype is medium-sized. The rearrangement links TRBV20-1 to TRBJ2-5; TRBD2 aligns across 10 bases. The CDR3 loop spans 13 amino acids. Per the germline V gene, CDR1 is DFQATT and CDR2 is SNEGSKA (reference sequence). V lost 5 bases to trimming and J lost 6 bases; unmatched junction nucleotides: 6. The DNA of the CDR3 is TGCAGTGCTTTACCGGGACTAGCGAAGACCCAGTACTTC. Translated, it gives CSALPGLAKTQYF.

This chain joins TRBV27 and TRBJ2-1; 7 bases fit TRBD2. Germline V lookup: CDR1 MNHEY, CDR2 SMNVEV (reference sequence). The CDR3 contains 15 residues. Trimming removed 2 bases from V and 9 bases from J; junction bases left unmatched: 10. The CDR3 DNA sequence: TGTGCCAGCAGTTTAGTGGCGGGGGTTTGGGGTGAGCAGTTCTTC. It encodes CASSLVAGVWGEQFF.

The chain couples TRBV19 to TRBJ1-1; D is undetermined. Per the germline V gene, CDR1 is LNHDA and CDR2 is SQIVND (reference sequence). The V gene lost 6 bases and the J gene lost 5 bases, with 10 bases spanning the gap. The CDR3 is made up of 12 amino acids. In DNA, the CDR3 is TGTGCCAGTAGCCCGGGGAGGACTGAAGCTTTCTTT. This encodes CASSPGRTEAFF. Filled out from reference TRBV19 and TRBJ1-1, the complete variable domain reads DGGITQSPKYLFRKEGQNVTLSCEQNLNHDAMYWYRQDPGQGLRLIYYSQIVNDFQKGDIAEGYSVSREKKESFPLTVTSAQKNPTAFYLCASSPGRTEAFFGQGTRLTVV.

This clonotype has a handful of counts. This chain links TRBV10-3 with TRBJ1-6; the D gene is possibly TRBD1 (5 bases). V lost 0 bases and J 3 bases, leaving 6 bases between the germline ends. The CDR3 totals 15 residues. The germline CDR1 and CDR2 sequences are ENHRY and SYGVKD. CDR3 DNA: TGTGCCATCAGTGAGTCCAGGGACTATAATTCACCCCTCCACTTT. Translated, it gives CAISESRDYNSPLHF.

In its sample, this clonotype ranks as medium-sized (0.01 to 0.1%). At one end the junction does not follow the germline gene, possibly because of a read error. The rearrangement joins TRBV7-7 to TRBJ2-1; TRBD2 matches at 12 bases. Germline CDR1 is SSHAT and CDR2 is FNYEAQ (reference sequence). The CDR3 has 14 residues. CDR3 coding DNA: TGTGCTAGCAGCTCTAGCGGGGGGGCACAGGAGCAGTTCTTC. It codes for CASSSSGGAQEQFF.

This clonotype was counted between two and nine times. V usage is TRBV24-1 and J usage is TRBJ2-5; 9 bases line up with TRBD1. In germline, CDR1 is KGHDR, CDR2 SFDVKD. J was trimmed by 7 bases and V by 3 bases; bases with no gene match: 11. CDR3 length: 16 amino acids. The CDR3 protein is CATSDPGTGKGATQYF. The CDR3 bases are TGTGCCACCAGTGATCCCGGGACAGGGAAAGGGGCGACCCAGTACTTC.

The J gene is TRBJ2-2, the V gene TRBV19; D is perhaps TRBD1 (6 bases). Germline loops: CDR1 LNHDA, CDR2 SQIVND (reference sequence). V lost 3 bases, J lost 6 bases, and 17 bases lay in between. The CDR3 has 16 residues. CDR3 residues: CASSITTGMGPGELFF. The CDR3 DNA reads as TGTGCCAGTAGTATTACCACAGGGATGGGACCCGGGGAGCTGTTTTTT.

The chain combines TRBV2 with TRBJ2-7; weak D call: TRBD2 (6 bases). Per germline, CDR1 SNHLY and CDR2 FYNNEI. The CDR3 contains 12 residues. Trimming left V 6 bases short and J 7 bases short, with 13 bases between. As DNA, the CDR3 is TGTGCCAGCAGGGGGGGATCGTGGGAGCAGTACTTC. It specifies CASRGGSWEQYF.

This sequence joins TRBV7-2 and TRBJ2-5, with 12 bases aligning to TRBD2. With V trimmed by 1 base and J by 2 bases, 2 bases remained unmatched. Germline loops: CDR1 SGHTA, CDR2 FQGNSA. This CDR3 comprises 16 residues. The CDR3 region is CASSLVLAGGQETQYF. In nucleotides, the CDR3 is TGTGCCAGCAGCTTAGTTCTAGCGGGGGGGCAAGAGACCCAGTACTTC.

This chain's CDR3 is CASRPNTGTVFSPLHF. CDR3 nucleotides: TGTGCCAGCAGGCCCAATACCGGGACAGTTTTTTCACCCCTCCACTTT. V gene TRBV6-2 or TRBV6-3 combines with J gene TRBJ1-6; 7 nucleotides align to TRBD1. There are 16 residues in the CDR3. Unmatched junction bases numbered 14, after V lost 6 bases and J lost 9 bases. CDR1 and CDR2 (germline): MNHEY, SVGEGT.

V usage is TRBV6-2 or TRBV6-3 and J usage is TRBJ2-5; tentative D call: TRBD1 (6 bases). V lost 6 bases and J 5 bases, leaving 19 bases between the germline ends. The CDR3 totals 15 residues. Germline V gives CDR1 MNHEY, CDR2 SVGEGT. CDR3: CASSLGGAEAETQYF. The CDR3 bases are TGTGCCAGCAGCCTAGGGGGAGCCGAGGCGGAGACCCAGTACTTC.

V is TRBV9 and J is TRBJ1-2, with 9 bases lining up with TRBD1. This CDR3 has 15 residues. CDR1 and CDR2 from the germline V gene are SGDLS and YYNGEE. J gave up 4 bases and V 4 bases, and 8 bases lay outside the gene matches. This chain's CDR3 is CASSPTTGGSYGYTF. The CDR3 DNA follows: TGTGCCAGCAGCCCCACAACAGGGGGCAGCTATGGCTACACCTTC.

The chain links TRBV19 to TRBJ2-7; D gene unclear. Germline V lookup: CDR1 LNHDA, CDR2 SQIVND (reference sequence). The CDR3 length is 12 residues. Trimming took off 5 bases at V and 2 bases at J, with 7 bases between the two ends. The CDR3 loop is CASSSPPYEQYF. CDR3 bases: TGTGCCAGTAGTTCACCCCCCTACGAGCAGTACTTC.

The rearrangement joins TRBV7-9 to TRBJ2-1; 9 nucleotides agree with TRBD2. From germline, CDR1 is SEHNR and CDR2 FQNEAQ (reference sequence). The trim removed 0 bases at V and 13 bases at J, leaving 4 bases unmatched. There are 13 residues in the CDR3. Here the CDR3 DNA reads TGTGCCAGCAGCTTAGCTGGCGGGGGGGCCCAGTTCTTC. Protein: CASSLAGGGAQFF.